The 14 T cell receptor beta chains below all came from one sample that was sequenced in a study of T-cell memory formation after mild COVID-19. One entry per CDR3 protein results from TCRdb running MiXCR on the 5' RACE reads. The data show just over 400,000 distinct CDR3 sequences, 20% to 25% seen once. The sample consisted of PBMCs or a T cell subset sorted from them (not recorded which). The receptor source for this set is an adult woman who had mild COVID-19 (a few samples of this study predate the infection). Cell type and time point are not known.

This clonotype was counted between two and nine times. V usage is TRBV5-5 and J usage is TRBJ2-7; maybe TRBD1 (6 bases). CDR1 is SGHKS and CDR2 is YYEKEE in the germline V gene (reference sequence). V was trimmed by 0 bases and J by 0 bases, leaving 10 bases between them. CDR3 size: 15 residues. The CDR3 protein is CASSLGGLNSYEQYF. The CDR3 coding sequence is TGTGCCAGCAGCTTGGGGGGGCTGAACTCCTACGAGCAGTACTTC.

This clonotype was found many times. The chain uses TRBV11-2 and TRBJ1-2; weak D call: TRBD1 (6 bases). CDR3 length: 14 amino acids. Germline lookup yields CDR1 SGHAT and CDR2 FQNNGV. V shed 1 base and J shed 0 bases, with 6 bases lying between them. The CDR3 is CASSLAGANYGYTF. The CDR3 DNA follows: TGTGCCAGCAGCTTAGCAGGGGCTAACTATGGCTACACCTTC.

The gene calls are TRBV5-1 and TRBJ1-2; TRBD1 matches 12 bases. J was trimmed by 3 bases and V by 4 bases; bases with no gene match: 4. Germline assignment: CDR1 SGHRS and CDR2 YFSETQ. The CDR3 is made up of 15 amino acids. In DNA form, the CDR3 reads TGCGCCAGCAGCGGAGGGACAGGGGGCGACTATGGCTACACCTTC. Protein sequence: CASSGGTGGDYGYTF.

The V call is TRBV27, the J call TRBJ2-7; possibly TRBD2 for D (6 bases). The CDR3 consists of 12 residues. Germline CDR1 MNHEY, CDR2 SMNVEV (reference sequence). Trimming cost V 8 bases and J 3 bases, with 11 bases left between them. The CDR3 region is CASLGRGYEQYF. CDR3 coding DNA: TGTGCCAGCCTTGGGCGGGGCTACGAGCAGTACTTC.

CDR3 region: CSVRDSLATNEKLFF. The DNA of the CDR3 is TGCAGCGTTCGGGACAGCTTGGCAACTAATGAAAAACTGTTTTTT. The V and J genes are TRBV29-1 and TRBJ1-4; TRBD1 aligns across 7 bases. V dropped 5 bases and J dropped 0; count of bases not matched to a gene: 6. This CDR3 comprises 15 residues. Germline V CDR1 and CDR2: SQVTM, ANQGSEA.

CDR3 amino acids: CAISELMNVLGDRRLNEQFF. DNA of the CDR3: TGTGCCATCAGTGAGCTAATGAATGTATTAGGGGACCGCCGGCTCAATGAGCAGTTCTTC. The genes are TRBV10-3 and TRBJ2-1; D is possibly TRBD1 or TRBD2 (5 bases each). The CDR3 length is 20 residues. Deletions cut 2 bases from V and 6 bases from J, with 29 bases between. Germline V gene lookup returns CDR1 ENHRY and CDR2 SYGVKD.

This clonotype was counted between two and nine times. The chain recombines TRBV7-2 with TRBJ2-5; tentatively, D is TRBD1 (6 bases). The CDR3 totals 14 residues. Per the germline V gene, CDR1 is SGHTA and CDR2 is FQGNSA. V lost 0 bases and J 4 bases, leaving 9 bases between the germline ends. CDR3 in amino acids: CASSLAVGAETQYF. CDR3 nucleotide sequence: TGTGCCAGCAGCTTAGCGGTGGGGGCAGAGACCCAGTACTTC. Full variable domain (remainder filled in from reference TRBV7-2 and TRBJ2-5): GAGVSQSPSNKVTEKGKDVELRCDPISGHTALYWYRQSLGQGLEFLIYFQGNSAPDKSGLPSDRFSAERTGGSVSTLTIQRTQQEDSAVYLCASSLAVGAETQYFGPGTRLLVL.

The genes are TRBV7-9 and TRBJ2-1; D is perhaps TRBD2 (6 bases). The CDR3 contains 15 residues. Germline V gene lookup returns CDR1 SEHNR and CDR2 FQNEAQ (reference sequence). The germline V and J ends were trimmed by 5 bases and 9 bases, with 20 bases remaining between them. CDR3 amino acids: CASSPPGTPPIEQFF. CDR3 coding DNA: TGTGCCAGCAGCCCCCCCGGGACTCCCCCCATTGAGCAGTTCTTC.

This clonotype was seen only a few times. The DNA of the CDR3 is TGCGCCAGCACAGAGGAATGGGGGAGGACTGAAGCTTTCTTT. Its protein product is CASTEEWGRTEAFF. V is TRBV5-1 and J is TRBJ1-1; maybe TRBD1 (5 bases). Trimming removed 6 bases from V and 5 bases from J, with 17 bases in between. The germline gives CDR1 SGHRS, CDR2 YFSETQ. The CDR3 runs to 14 residues.

This chain uses TRBV29-1 with TRBJ2-5; TRBD2 agrees at 9 bases. In germline, CDR1 is SQVTM, CDR2 ANQGSEA. This CDR3 is built from 17 residues. After removal of 2 bases from V and 4 bases from J, the junction contained 14 bases not matched to a gene. The DNA of the CDR3 is TGCAGCGTTGAACCTCTAGGACTCTTAGCGGGAGTAGAGACCCAGTACTTC. It encodes CSVEPLGLLAGVETQYF.

This clonotype came up a few times. The chain recombines TRBV9 with TRBJ2-2, with D perhaps matching TRBD1 (5 bases). The CDR3 runs to 16 residues. Germline loops: CDR1 SGDLS, CDR2 YYNGEE. With 4 bases removed from V and 5 bases from J, the gap between germline ends came to 18 bases. CDR3 protein: CASSPRIGKGTGELFF. For the CDR3, the DNA is TGTGCCAGCAGCCCACGGATTGGGAAGGGGACCGGGGAGCTGTTTTTT.

This clonotype was recorded once. The V call is TRBV5-1, the J call TRBJ1-2, with TRBD1 identical over 9 bases. The CDR3 consists of 16 residues. Germline V gives CDR1 SGHRS, CDR2 YFSETQ. The trim removed 1 base at V and 3 bases at J, leaving 7 bases unmatched. The CDR3 DNA reads TGCGCCAGCAGCTTGTGGGACAGGGAGACGGACTATGGCTACACCTTC. It yields the protein CASSLWDRETDYGYTF.

This clonotype has ten or more counts. This chain joins TRBV5-1 and TRBJ2-3; 10 bases match TRBD2. This CDR3 comprises 15 residues. With V trimmed by 3 bases and J by 2 bases, 3 bases remained unmatched. Per the germline V gene, CDR1 is SGHRS and CDR2 is YFSETQ. For the CDR3, the DNA is TGCGCCAGCAGCTCAAGCGGGAGGGTCACAGATACGCAGTATTTT. Amino acids: CASSSSGRVTDTQYF.

The chain recombines TRBV4-1 with TRBJ1-1; D is unresolved. The ends were cut back, 1 base at V and 11 bases at J, with 14 bases in the middle. Germline V CDR1 and CDR2: MGHRA, YSYEKL. This CDR3 has 13 residues. CDR3 DNA: TGCGCCAGCAGCCAAGGGGAGAGGGAAAACGCTTTCTTT. Its protein product is CASSQGERENAFF.